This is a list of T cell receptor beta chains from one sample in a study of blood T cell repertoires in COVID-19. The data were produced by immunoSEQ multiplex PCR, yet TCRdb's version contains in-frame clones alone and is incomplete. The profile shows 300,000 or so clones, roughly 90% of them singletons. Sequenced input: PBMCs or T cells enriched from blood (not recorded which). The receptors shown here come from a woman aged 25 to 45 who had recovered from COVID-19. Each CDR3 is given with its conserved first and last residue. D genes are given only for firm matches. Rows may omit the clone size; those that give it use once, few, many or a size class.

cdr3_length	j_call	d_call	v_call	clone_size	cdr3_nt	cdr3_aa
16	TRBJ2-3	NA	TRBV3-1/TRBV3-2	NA	TGTGCCAGCAGCCAAGATTTGCAGGCCCGGCCAGATACGCAGTATTTT	CASSQDLQARPDTQYF
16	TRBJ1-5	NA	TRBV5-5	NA	TGTGCCAGCAGCTTGAATGCAGGGTTTGGCAATCAGCCCCAGCATTTT	CASSLNAGFGNQPQHF
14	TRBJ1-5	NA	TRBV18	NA	TGTGCCAGCTCACCAGGGGGCAGCAATCAGCCCCAGCATTTT	CASSPGGSNQPQHF
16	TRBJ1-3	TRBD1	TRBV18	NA	TGTGCCAGCTCACCACCGGGACAGAGCTCTGGAAACACCATATATTTT	CASSPPGQSSGNTIYF
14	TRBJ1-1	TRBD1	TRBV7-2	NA	TGTGCCAGCAGCATTCGACAGGGAGGTACTGAAGCTTTCTTT	CASSIRQGGTEAFF
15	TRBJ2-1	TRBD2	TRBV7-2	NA	TGTGCCAGCAGCCCCGGGATAGCGGGGTCTTCTGAGCAGTTCTTC	CASSPGIAGSSEQFF
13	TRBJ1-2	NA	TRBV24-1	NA	TGTGCCACCAGATCGGGAGGCTTCGATGGCTACACCTTC	CATRSGGFDGYTF
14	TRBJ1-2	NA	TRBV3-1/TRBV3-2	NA	TGTGCCAGCAGCCAAGAGGGGAGTAACTATGGCTACACCTTC	CASSQEGSNYGYTF
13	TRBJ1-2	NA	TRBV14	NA	TGTGCCAGCAGCAAGACAAGGAGGGATGGCTACACCTTC	CASSKTRRDGYTF
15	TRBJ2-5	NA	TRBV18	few	TGTGCCAGCTCTCTCTCAAACAGGGATCCGGAGACCCAGTACTTC	CASSLSNRDPETQYF
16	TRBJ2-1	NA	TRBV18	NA	TGTGCCAGCTCACCACCGAGGACAAGAGTTAACAATGAGCAGTTCTTC	CASSPPRTRVNNEQFF
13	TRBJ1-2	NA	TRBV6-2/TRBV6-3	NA	TGTGCCAGCAGCGACACAGAGAACTATGGCTACACCTTC	CASSDTENYGYTF
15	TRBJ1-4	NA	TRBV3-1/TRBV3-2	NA	TGTGCCAGCAGCCCCTCGCGTGGAGGTGGCGAAAAACTGTTTTTT	CASSPSRGGGEKLFF
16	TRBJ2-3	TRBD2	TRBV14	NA	TGTGCCAGCAGCCAAGATTGGAGCGGGAGTACAGATACGCAGTATTTT	CASSQDWSGSTDTQYF
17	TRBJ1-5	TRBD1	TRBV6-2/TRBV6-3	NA	TGTGCCAGCAGTTACACGATCGGGACAGATAGCAATCAGCCCCAGCATTTT	CASSYTIGTDSNQPQHF
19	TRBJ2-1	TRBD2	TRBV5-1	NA	TGCGCCAGCAGGCCCGGGACTAGCGGGAAACGGGGGTCAAATGGTGAGCAGTTCTTC	CASRPGTSGKRGSNGEQFF
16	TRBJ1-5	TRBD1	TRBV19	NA	TGTGCCAGTAGTACCGGGACAGGGGCCCCAATGGAGCCCCAGCATTTT	CASSTGTGAPMEPQHF
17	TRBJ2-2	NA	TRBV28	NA	TGTGCCAGCAGTGAACTAAACAGGGCCCACGGATCCGGGGAGCTGTTTTTT	CASSELNRAHGSGELFF
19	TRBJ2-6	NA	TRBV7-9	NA	TGTGCCAGCAGCTTAGGTAAAGGACAGCCAGACTCTGGGGCCAACGTCCTGACTTTC	CASSLGKGQPDSGANVLTF
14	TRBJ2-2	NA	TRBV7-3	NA	TGTGCCAGCAGCTTAACGCGGAACACCGGGGAGCTGTTTTTT	CASSLTRNTGELFF
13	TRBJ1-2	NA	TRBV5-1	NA	TGCGCCAGCAGCCAGACAGTTAACTATGGCTACACCTTC	CASSQTVNYGYTF
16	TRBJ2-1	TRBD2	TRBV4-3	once	TGCGCCAGCAGCCACCCTGGGACTAGCGGGAGTGGAGAGCAGTTCTTC	CASSHPGTSGSGEQFF
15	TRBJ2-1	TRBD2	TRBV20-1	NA	TGCAGTGCTAGTACCTTACTAGCGGGAGCGGTTGAGCAGTTCTTC	CSASTLLAGAVEQFF
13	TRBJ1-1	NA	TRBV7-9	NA	TGTGCCAGCACCCCGACAGCGAACACTGAAGCTTTCTTT	CASTPTANTEAFF
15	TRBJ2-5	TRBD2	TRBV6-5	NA	TGTGCCAGCCGGACCCAAGCGGGAGGGCTGGGGACCCAGTACTTC	CASRTQAGGLGTQYF
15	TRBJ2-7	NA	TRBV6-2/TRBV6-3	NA	TGTGCCAGCAGTCGCATCCGGGATTTGCCCTACGAGCAGTACTTC	CASSRIRDLPYEQYF
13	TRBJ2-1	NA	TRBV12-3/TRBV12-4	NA	TGTGCCAGCACGTTGGACAGTTACAATGAGCAGTTCTTC	CASTLDSYNEQFF
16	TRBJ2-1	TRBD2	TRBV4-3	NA	TGCGCCAGCAGCCCACTAGCGGGAGAATTCAGTAATGAGCAGTTCTTC	CASSPLAGEFSNEQFF